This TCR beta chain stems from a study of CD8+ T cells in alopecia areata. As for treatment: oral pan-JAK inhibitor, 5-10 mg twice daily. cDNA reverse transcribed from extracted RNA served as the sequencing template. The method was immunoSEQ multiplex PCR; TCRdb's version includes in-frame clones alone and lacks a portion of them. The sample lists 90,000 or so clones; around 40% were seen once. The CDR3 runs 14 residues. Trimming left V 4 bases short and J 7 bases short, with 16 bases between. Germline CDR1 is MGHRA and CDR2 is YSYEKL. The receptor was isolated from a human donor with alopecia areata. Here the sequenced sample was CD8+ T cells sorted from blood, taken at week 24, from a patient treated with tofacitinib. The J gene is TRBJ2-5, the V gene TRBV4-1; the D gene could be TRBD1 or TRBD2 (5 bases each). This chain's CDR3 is CASSPKGSGGTQYF. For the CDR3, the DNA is TGCGCCAGCAGCCCGAAGGGATCTGGGGGGACCCAGTACTTC.